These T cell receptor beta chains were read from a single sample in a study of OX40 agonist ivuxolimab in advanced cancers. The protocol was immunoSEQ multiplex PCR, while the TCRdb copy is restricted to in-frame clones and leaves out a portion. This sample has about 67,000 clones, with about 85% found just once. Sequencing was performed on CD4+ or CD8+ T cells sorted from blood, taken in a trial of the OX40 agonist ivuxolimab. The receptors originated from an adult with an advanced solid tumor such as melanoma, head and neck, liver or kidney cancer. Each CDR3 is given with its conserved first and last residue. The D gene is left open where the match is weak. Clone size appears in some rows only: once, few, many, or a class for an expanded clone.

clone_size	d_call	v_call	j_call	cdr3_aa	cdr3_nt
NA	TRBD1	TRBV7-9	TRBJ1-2	CASSRALLTGTGYGYTF	TGTGCCAGCAGCCGAGCCCTTTTGACAGGGACTGGCTATGGCTACACCTTC
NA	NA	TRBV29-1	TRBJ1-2	CSVENSDNGYTF	TGCAGCGTTGAAAACAGTGACAATGGCTACACCTTC
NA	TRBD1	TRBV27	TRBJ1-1	CASSFALQGARATEAFF	TGTGCCAGCAGTTTTGCCCTACAGGGGGCGAGGGCCACTGAAGCTTTCTTT
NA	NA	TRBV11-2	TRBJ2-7	CASSLYGITSYEQYF	TGTGCCAGCAGCTTATATGGGATTACGTCCTACGAGCAGTACTTC
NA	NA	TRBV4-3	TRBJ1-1	CASSQLRALGGPEAFF	TGCGCCAGCAGCCAACTCCGGGCCCTAGGTGGCCCTGAAGCTTTCTTT
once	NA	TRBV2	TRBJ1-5	CASSAGRAGQPQHF	TGTGCCAGCAGCGCGGGGAGGGCAGGTCAGCCCCAGCATTTT
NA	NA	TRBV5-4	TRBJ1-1	CASSLAQRGEGAEAFF	TGTGCCAGCAGCTTGGCCCAAAGGGGGGAAGGCGCTGAAGCTTTCTTT
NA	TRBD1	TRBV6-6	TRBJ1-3	CASCRDRDFRTIYF	TGTGCCAGCTGCCGGGACAGGGATTTTCGGACCATATATTTT
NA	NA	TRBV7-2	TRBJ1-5	CASSPNINSNQPQHF	TGTGCCAGCAGCCCTAACATTAATAGCAATCAGCCCCAGCATTTT
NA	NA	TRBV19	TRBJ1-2	CASSRDPLGGYTF	TGTGCCAGTAGTAGGGACCCCCTGGGTGGCTACACCTTC
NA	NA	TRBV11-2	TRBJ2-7	CASSLGGGAYEQYF	TGTGCCAGCAGCTTAGGGGGCGGAGCCTACGAGCAGTACTTC
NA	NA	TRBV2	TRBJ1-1	CASSVQGLNIEAFF	TGTGCCAGCAGTGTACAGGGCCTTAACATTGAAGCTTTCTTT
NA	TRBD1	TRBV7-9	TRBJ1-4	CASSPYGQGGEKLFF	TGTGCCAGCAGCCCTTATGGACAGGGGGGTGAAAAACTGTTTTTT
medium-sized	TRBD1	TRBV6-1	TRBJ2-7	CASSGQNSYEQYF	TGTGCCAGCTCGGGACAGAACTCCTACGAGCAGTACTTC
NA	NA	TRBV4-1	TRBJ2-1	CASSHGGSRLTWNEQFF	TGCGCCAGCAGCCATGGCGGTAGCCGTCTTACATGGAATGAGCAGTTCTTC
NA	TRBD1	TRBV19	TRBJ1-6	CASRETGRDSPLHF	TGTGCCAGTAGAGAGACAGGGAGAGACTCACCCCTCCACTTT
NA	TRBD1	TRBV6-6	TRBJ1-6	CASGPEGAYSPLHF	TGTGCCAGCGGTCCGGAGGGGGCCTATTCACCCCTCCACTTT
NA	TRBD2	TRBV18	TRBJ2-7	CASSPHEAGGSTYEQYF	TGTGCCAGCTCACCACACGAGGCGGGGGGATCTACCTACGAGCAGTACTTC